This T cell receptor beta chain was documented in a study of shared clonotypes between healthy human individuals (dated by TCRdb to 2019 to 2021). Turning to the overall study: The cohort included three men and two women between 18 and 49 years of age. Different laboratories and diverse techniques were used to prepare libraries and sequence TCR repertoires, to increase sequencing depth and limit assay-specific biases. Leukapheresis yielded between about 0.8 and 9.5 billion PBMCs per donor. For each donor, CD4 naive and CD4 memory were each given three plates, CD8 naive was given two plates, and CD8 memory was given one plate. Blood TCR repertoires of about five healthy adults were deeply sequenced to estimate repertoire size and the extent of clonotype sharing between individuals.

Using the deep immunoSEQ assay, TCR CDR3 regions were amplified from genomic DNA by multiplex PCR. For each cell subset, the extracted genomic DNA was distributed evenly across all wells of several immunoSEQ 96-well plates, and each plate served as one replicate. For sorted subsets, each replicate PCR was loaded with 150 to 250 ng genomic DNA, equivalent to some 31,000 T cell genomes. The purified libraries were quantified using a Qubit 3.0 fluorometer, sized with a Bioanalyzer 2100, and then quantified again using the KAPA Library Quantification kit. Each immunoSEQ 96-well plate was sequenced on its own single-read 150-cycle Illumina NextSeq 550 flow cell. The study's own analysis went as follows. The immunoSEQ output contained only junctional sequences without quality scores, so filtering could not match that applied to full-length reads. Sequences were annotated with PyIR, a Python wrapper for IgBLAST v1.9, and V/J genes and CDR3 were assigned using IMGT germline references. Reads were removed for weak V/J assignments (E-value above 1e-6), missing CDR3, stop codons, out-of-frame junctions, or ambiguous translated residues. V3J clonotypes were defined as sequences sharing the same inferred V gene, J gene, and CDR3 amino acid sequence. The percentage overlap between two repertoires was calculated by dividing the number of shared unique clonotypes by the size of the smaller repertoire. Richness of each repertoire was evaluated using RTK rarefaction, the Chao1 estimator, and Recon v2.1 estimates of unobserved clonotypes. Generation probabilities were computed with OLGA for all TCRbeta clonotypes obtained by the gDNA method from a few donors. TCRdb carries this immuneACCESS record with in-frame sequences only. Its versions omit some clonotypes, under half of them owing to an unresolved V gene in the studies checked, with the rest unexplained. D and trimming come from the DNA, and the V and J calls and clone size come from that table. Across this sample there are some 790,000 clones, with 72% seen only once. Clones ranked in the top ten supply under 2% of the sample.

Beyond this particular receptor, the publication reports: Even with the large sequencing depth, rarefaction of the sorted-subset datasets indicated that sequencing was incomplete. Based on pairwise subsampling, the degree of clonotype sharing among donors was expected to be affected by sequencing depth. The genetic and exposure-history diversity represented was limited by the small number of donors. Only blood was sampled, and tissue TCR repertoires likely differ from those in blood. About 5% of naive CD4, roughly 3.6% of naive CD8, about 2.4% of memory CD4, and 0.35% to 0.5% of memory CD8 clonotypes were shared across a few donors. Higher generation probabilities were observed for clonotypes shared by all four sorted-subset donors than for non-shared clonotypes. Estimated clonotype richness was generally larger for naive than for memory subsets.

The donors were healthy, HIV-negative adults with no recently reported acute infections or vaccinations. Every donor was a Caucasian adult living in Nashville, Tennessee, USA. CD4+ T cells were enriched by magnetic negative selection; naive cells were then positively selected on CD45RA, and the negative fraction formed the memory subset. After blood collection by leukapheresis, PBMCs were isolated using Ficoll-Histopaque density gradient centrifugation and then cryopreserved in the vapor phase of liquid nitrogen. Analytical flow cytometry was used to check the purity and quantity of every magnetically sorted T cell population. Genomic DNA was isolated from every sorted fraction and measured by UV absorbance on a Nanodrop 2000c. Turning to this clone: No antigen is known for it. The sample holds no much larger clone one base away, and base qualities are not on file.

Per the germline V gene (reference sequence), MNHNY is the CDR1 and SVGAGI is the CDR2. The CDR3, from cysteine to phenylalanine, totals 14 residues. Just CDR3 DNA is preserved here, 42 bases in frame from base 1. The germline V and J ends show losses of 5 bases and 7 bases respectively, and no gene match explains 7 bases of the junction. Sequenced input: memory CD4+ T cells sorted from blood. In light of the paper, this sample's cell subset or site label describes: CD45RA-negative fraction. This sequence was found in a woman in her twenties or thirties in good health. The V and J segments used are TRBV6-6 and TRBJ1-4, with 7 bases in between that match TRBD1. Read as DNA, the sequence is TGTGCCAGCAGTAGACAGGGATCGGGTGAAAAACTGTTTTTT. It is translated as CASSRQGSGEKLFF.